A single sample is the source of the 4 T cell receptor beta chains below, sequenced in a study of tumor-infiltrating lymphocytes in primary liver carcinoma. The input was 450 to 550 ng total RNA; TCR beta cDNA was made from it with a constant-region primer. ARM-PCR was slightly modified, and three nested multiplex PCR rounds with it gave rise to the TCR beta libraries. Running around 9 cycles apiece, the first two PCR rounds relied on TRBV1-TRBV30 forward primers together with a C-beta reverse primer. TCRdb called the multiplex PCR reads again in MiXCR, with one record for every CDR3 protein. The sample includes about 33,000 distinct CDR3 sequences, around 80% of them seen just once. Joint extraction of RNA and DNA used about 17-30 mg of bulk tissue that was unsorted. Input material: liver tumor tissue from sampling region 5. Stated subset: tumor region T5, tumor centre. The origin of the receptors is a man between 35 and 55 years old with primary liver carcinoma and hepatitis B virus infection.

This clonotype showed up just once. The chain uses TRBV11-2 and TRBJ2-5; 8 bases map to TRBD1. Germline CDR1 reads SGHAT; CDR2 reads FQNNGV. Unmatched junction bases numbered 27, after V lost 4 bases and J lost 14 bases. The CDR3 contains 18 residues. Written as DNA, the CDR3 is TGTGCCAGCAGCTCCCCAGAAGGCTCAGGGGGCCGGAACACTGAAGCTTACTTC. The encoded protein is CASSSPEGSGGRNTEAYF.

Turning to this clonotype: At one end, the junction sequence differs from germline, possibly due to a read error. This rearrangement joins TRBV4-2 to TRBJ2-7; D gene ambiguous. CDR1 LGHNA and CDR2 YNFKEQ come from the germline V gene. This CDR3 spans 13 amino acids. The CDR3 sequence: CASSQAQGYKQYF. The CDR3 nucleotides read TGTGCCAGCAGCCAAGCACAAGGCTACAAGCAGTACTTC.

The chain couples TRBV4-2 to TRBJ2-3, with D possibly TRBD2 on 5 matching bases. In germline, CDR1 is LGHNA, CDR2 YNFKEQ. CDR3 length: 16 amino acids. V dropped 0 bases and J dropped 2 bases, with 12 bases sitting between them. The CDR3 DNA follows: TGTGCCAGCAGCCAAGAACTAGGGCCACACACAGATACGCAGTATTTT. It encodes CASSQELGPHTDTQYF.

There are many counts of this clonotype. This sequence joins TRBV7-9 and TRBJ2-7; D not resolved. The germline CDR1 and CDR2 sequences are SEHNR and FQNEAQ (reference sequence). The CDR3 length is 13 residues. Trimming stripped 0 bases from V and 9 bases from J, with 12 bases between. CDR3 sequence: CASSLAVELGQYF. Written as DNA, the CDR3 is TGTGCCAGCAGCTTAGCGGTAGAGCTCGGGCAGTACTTC.